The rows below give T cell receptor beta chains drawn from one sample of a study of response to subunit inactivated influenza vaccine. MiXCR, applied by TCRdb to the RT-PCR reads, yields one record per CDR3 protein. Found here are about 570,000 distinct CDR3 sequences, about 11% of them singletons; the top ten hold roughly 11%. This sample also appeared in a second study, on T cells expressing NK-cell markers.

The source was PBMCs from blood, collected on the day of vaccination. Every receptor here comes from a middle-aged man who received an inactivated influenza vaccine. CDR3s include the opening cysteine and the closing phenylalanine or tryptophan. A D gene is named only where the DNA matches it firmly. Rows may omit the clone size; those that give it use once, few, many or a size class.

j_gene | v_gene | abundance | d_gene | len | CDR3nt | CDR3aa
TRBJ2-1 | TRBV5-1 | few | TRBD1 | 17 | TGCGCCAGCAGCTCGGCGACGGGACAGGGGCTATACAATGAGCAGTTCTTC | CASSSATGQGLYNEQFF
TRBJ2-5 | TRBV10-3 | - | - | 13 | TGTGCCATCAGGGGGACTCTTCAAGAGACCCAGTACTTC | CAIRGTLQETQYF
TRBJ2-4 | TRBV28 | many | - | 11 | TGTGCCAGCAACCTGGGGAACATTCAGTACTTC | CASNLGNIQYF
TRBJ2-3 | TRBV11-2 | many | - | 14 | TGTGCCAGCAGCTTAGTTGGGAGCCCAGATACGCAGTATTTT | CASSLVGSPDTQYF
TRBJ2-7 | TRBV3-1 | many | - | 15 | TGTGCCAGCAGCCATCGGCCTAGCGAAACCTACGAGCAGTACTTC | CASSHRPSETYEQYF
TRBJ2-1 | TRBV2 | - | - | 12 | TGTGCCAGCAGTGAAATCGGCGGAGACCAGTTCTTC | CASSEIGGDQFF
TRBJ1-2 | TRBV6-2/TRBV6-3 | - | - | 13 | TGTGCCAGCAGTTACTCCGGACCCACAGTGAGTTGCTTC | CASSYSGPTVSCF
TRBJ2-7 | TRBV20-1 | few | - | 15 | TGCAGTGCTGAAGACCTCACTGGTGGTTTGTACGAGCAGTACTTC | CSAEDLTGGLYEQYF
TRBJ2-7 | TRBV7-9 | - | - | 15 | TGTGCCAGCAGCTCTGATACAGGGAATCCCAACGAGCAGTACTTC | CASSSDTGNPNEQYF
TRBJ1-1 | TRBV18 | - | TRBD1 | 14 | TGTGCCAGCTCACCGGGACAGCTAACCACTGAAGCTTTCTTT | CASSPGQLTTEAFF
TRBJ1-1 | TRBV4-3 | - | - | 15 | TGCGCCAGCAGCCCGACCTTGACACTGAACACTGAAGCTTTCTTT | CASSPTLTLNTEAFF
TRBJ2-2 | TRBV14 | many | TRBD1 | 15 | TGTGCCAGCAGCCCGGGACAGCTGCGGACCGGGGAGCTGTTTTTT | CASSPGQLRTGELFF
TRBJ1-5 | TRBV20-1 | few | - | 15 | TGCAGTGCTAGTCCTGGATCGGATAGCAATCAGCCCCAGCATTTT | CSASPGSDSNQPQHF
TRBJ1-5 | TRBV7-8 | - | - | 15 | TGTGCCAGCAGCTTAGCAGGGGGGCGCAATCAGCCCCAGCATTTT | CASSLAGGRNQPQHF
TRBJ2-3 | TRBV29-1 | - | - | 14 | TGCAGCGCCCGGGCGGGCAGGGGAAAGGATACGCAGTATTTT | CSARAGRGKDTQYF
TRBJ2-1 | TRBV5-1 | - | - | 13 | TGCGCCAGCAGCTTGGTTGGGTTCGAGGAGCAGTTCTTC | CASSLVGFEEQFF
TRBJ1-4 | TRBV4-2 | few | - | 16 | TGTGCCAGCAGCCAAGATCGGGGGGGGATTAATGAAAAACTGTTTTTT | CASSQDRGGINEKLFF
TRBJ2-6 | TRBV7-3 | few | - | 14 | TGTGCCAGCAGCTCCCGTAACGGGGCCAACGTCCTGACTTTC | CASSSRNGANVLTF